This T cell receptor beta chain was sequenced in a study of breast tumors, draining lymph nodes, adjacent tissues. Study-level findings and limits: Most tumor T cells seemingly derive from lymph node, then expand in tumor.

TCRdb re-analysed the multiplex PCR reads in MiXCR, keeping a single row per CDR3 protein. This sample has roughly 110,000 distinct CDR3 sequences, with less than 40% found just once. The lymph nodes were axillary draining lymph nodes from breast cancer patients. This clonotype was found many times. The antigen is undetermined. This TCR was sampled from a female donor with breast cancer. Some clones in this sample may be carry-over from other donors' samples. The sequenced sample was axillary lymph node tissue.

The CDR3 is CASSFRQSHNYGYTF. DNA for the CDR3: TGTGCCAGCAGTTTTCGACAGTCTCATAACTATGGCTACACCTTC. The rearrangement joins TRBV12-3 or TRBV12-4 to TRBJ1-2; D possibly corresponds to TRBD1 (5 bases). V gave up 3 bases and J gave up 1 base, with 12 bases separating them. The CDR3 covers 15 residues.